These 18 T cell receptor beta chains were all obtained from the same sample, sequenced in a study of blood T cell repertoires in COVID-19. Sequenced by immunoSEQ multiplex PCR; TCRdb stores in-frame clones only, minus some. The table has just over 300,000 clones, over 80% seen once. The sample was PBMCs or T cells enriched from blood (not recorded which). These receptors were obtained from a woman aged 18-35 years who had recovered from COVID-19.

The CDR3 protein is CASSLGRAIYEQYF. CDR3 nucleotide sequence: TGTGCCAGCAGCTTGGGCAGGGCTATCTACGAGCAGTACTTC. The gene calls are TRBV7-2 and TRBJ2-7; tentative D call: TRBD1 (5 bases). The CDR3 has 14 residues. CDR1 and CDR2 from the germline V gene are SGHTA and FQGNSA. Deletions cut 3 bases from V and 3 bases from J, with 12 bases between. The whole variable domain, filled in from reference TRBV7-2 and TRBJ2-7, reads GAGVSQSPSNKVTEKGKDVELRCDPISGHTALYWYRQSLGQGLEFLIYFQGNSAPDKSGLPSDRFSAERTGGSVSTLTIQRTQQEDSAVYLCASSLGRAIYEQYFGPGTRLTVT.

This chain connects TRBV7-9 to TRBJ1-3; TRBD1 matches at 9 bases. Germline lookup yields CDR1 SEHNR and CDR2 FQNEAQ (reference sequence). This CDR3 has 17 amino acids. Trimming took 5 bases from V and 6 from J; bases not matched to a gene: 14. CDR3 in amino acids: CASSPIPGTGWLNTIYF. DNA of the CDR3: TGTGCCAGCAGCCCGATACCCGGGACAGGGTGGTTAAACACCATATATTTT.

Only one count was recorded for this clone. V is TRBV19 and J is TRBJ1-2; 8 nucleotides match TRBD1. The V gene's germline CDR1 is LNHDA and CDR2 SQIVND (reference sequence). Trimming took 6 bases from V and 4 from J; bases not matched to a gene: 7. This CDR3 comprises 14 residues. DNA of the CDR3: TGTGCCAGTAGGACAGGGGTTGATGGCTATGGCTACACCTTC. It codes for CASRTGVDGYGYTF.

This sequence joins TRBV27 and TRBJ2-1, with D possibly matching TRBD2 (6 bases). Germline CDR1 and CDR2: MNHEY and SMNVEV (reference sequence). CDR3 size: 14 residues. The ends were cut back, 2 bases at V and 7 bases at J, with 12 bases in the middle. CDR3 nucleotide sequence: TGTGCCAGCAGTTTAAAACGGGAGTTTAATGAGCAGTTCTTC. This sequence encodes CASSLKREFNEQFF.

This clone has just one count. V and J are TRBV5-1 and TRBJ2-1; D gene uncertain. The CDR3 loop spans 15 amino acids. V was clipped by 1 base and J by 0 bases, with 8 bases between them. Germline V gene sequence: CDR1 SGHRS, CDR2 YFSETQ. CDR3 DNA sequence: TGCGCCAGCAGCTTGAATCCAGACTCCTACAATGAGCAGTTCTTC. Translation: CASSLNPDSYNEQFF.

This chain joins TRBV11-3 and TRBJ2-3, with D uncertain. The CDR3 loop spans 13 amino acids. The germline CDR1 and CDR2 sequences are SGHNT and YENEEA. V was pared by 4 bases and J by 3 bases, with 8 bases between. In DNA form, the CDR3 reads TGTGCCAGCAGCTGGGCAACGACAGATACGCAGTATTTT. The encoded protein is CASSWATTDTQYF.

The J gene is TRBJ2-1, the V gene TRBV2, with 8 bases fitting TRBD2. V dropped 7 bases and J dropped 0; count of bases not matched to a gene: 8. CDR3 length: 16 residues. Germline CDR1 and CDR2: SNHLY and FYNNEI. This CDR3 is CASTKESGSSYNEQFF. Here the CDR3 DNA reads TGTGCCAGCACTAAGGAAAGCGGGAGCTCCTACAATGAGCAGTTCTTC.

The chain uses TRBV5-5 and TRBJ2-2, with 7 nucleotides matching TRBD1. The trim removed 4 bases at V and 1 base at J, leaving 4 bases unmatched. The CDR3 runs 15 residues. Germline V gives CDR1 SGHKS, CDR2 YYEKEE (reference sequence). The CDR3 nucleotides read TGTGCCAGCAGCAAAGGGACAGAGAACACCGGGGAGCTGTTTTTT. Residues: CASSKGTENTGELFF.

J is TRBJ1-5 and V is TRBV12-3 or TRBV12-4; D gene unclear. The V end lost 3 bases, the J end lost 4 bases, and 7 bases lay between the germline ends. The CDR3 extends over 13 amino acids. CDR3 sequence reads: CASSFGQNQPQHF. As DNA, the CDR3 is TGTGCCAGCAGTTTTGGGCAGAATCAGCCCCAGCATTTT.

The chain recombines TRBV27 with TRBJ1-2; 9 bases agree with TRBD1. The CDR3 runs to 14 residues. In germline, CDR1 is MNHEY, CDR2 SMNVEV (reference sequence). Trimming cost V 6 bases and J 5 bases; bases outside gene matches: 7. The CDR3 loop reads CASSFLGQGYGYTF. The CDR3 DNA sequence: TGTGCCAGCAGCTTTCTTGGACAGGGGTATGGCTACACCTTC.

The chain's CDR3 is CSASPSGGPRQPQHF. The CDR3 DNA reads TGCAGTGCTAGTCCTTCGGGGGGTCCACGTCAGCCCCAGCATTTT. The gene calls are TRBV20-1 and TRBJ1-5; the D gene is possibly TRBD1 (5 bases). CDR1 and CDR2 from the germline V gene are DFQATT and SNEGSKA (reference sequence). This CDR3 is 15 amino acids long. The V and J ends lost 3 bases and 6 bases respectively, with 18 bases between them.

In its sample, this clone was seen a few times. J is TRBJ1-2 and V is TRBV7-3, with TRBD1 identical over 11 bases. The CDR3 extends over 16 amino acids. Trimming took 5 bases from V and 7 from J; bases not matched to a gene: 12. Germline lookup yields CDR1 SGHTA and CDR2 FQGTGA. The CDR3 spells CASSQTPGTGGTGYTF. The CDR3 DNA reads as TGTGCCAGCAGCCAAACCCCCGGGACAGGGGGTACTGGCTACACCTTC.

The genes are TRBV19 and TRBJ1-2; D might be TRBD1 (6 bases). The CDR3 totals 15 residues. Trimming took off 4 bases at V and 2 bases at J, with 14 bases between the two ends. From germline, CDR1 is LNHDA and CDR2 SQIVND (reference sequence). As DNA, the CDR3 is TGTGCCAGTAGTACAGGACAGATAAAGAACTATGGCTACACCTTC. Translated: CASSTGQIKNYGYTF.

V and J are TRBV7-2 and TRBJ1-6; D is unresolved. Germline V gives CDR1 SGHTA, CDR2 FQGNSA. Trimming took off 5 bases at V and 10 bases at J, with 18 bases between the two ends. This CDR3 is built from 15 residues. This chain's CDR3 is CASSPDPGVGSPLHF. CDR3 bases: TGTGCCAGCAGCCCCGACCCCGGGGTAGGATCACCCCTCCACTTT.

V and J are TRBV5-1 and TRBJ2-2; D is perhaps TRBD2 (5 bases). Germline V CDR1 and CDR2: SGHRS, YFSETQ. The CDR3 consists of 15 residues. V was cut by 1 base and J by 3 bases, with 10 bases left in between. The CDR3 region is CASSLHGVDTGELFF. The DNA for the CDR3 is TGCGCCAGCAGCTTGCACGGGGTTGACACCGGGGAGCTGTTTTTT.

The chain carries TRBV27 and TRBJ2-1; TRBD2 aligns across 15 bases. The V gene's germline CDR1 is MNHEY and CDR2 SMNVEV (reference sequence). The CDR3 is 21 amino acids. Trimming at V came to 6 bases and at J to 0 bases, leaving 15 bases not matched to a gene. CDR3 sequence reads: CASRRPGLAGGLTSSYNEQFF. In DNA form, the CDR3 reads TGTGCCAGCAGAAGACCGGGACTAGCGGGAGGACTCACGAGCTCCTACAATGAGCAGTTCTTC.

This sequence joins TRBV5-1 and TRBJ2-2, with D tentatively TRBD2 (5 bases). V lost 0 bases and J lost 5, with 11 bases in between. The V gene's germline CDR1 is SGHRS and CDR2 YFSETQ. The CDR3 runs to 15 residues. This CDR3 reads CASSLGGLGTGELFF. The DNA of the CDR3 is TGCGCCAGCAGCTTGGGAGGACTGGGTACCGGGGAGCTGTTTTTT.

The V gene is TRBV6-1, the J gene TRBJ1-2; 7 bases align to TRBD1. This CDR3 spans 15 amino acids. Losses at the gene ends were 1 base for V and 4 bases for J; bases not matched to a gene: 6. Looked up from germline, CDR1 is MNHNS and CDR2 is SASEGT. DNA of the CDR3: TGTGCCAGCAGTGAAGAAACGGACAGGTTCTATGGCTACACCTTC. It specifies CASSEETDRFYGYTF.